This T cell receptor beta chain was captured in a study of shared clonotypes between healthy human individuals. Note on this clone: This CDR3 is also generated by other DNA sequences in the sample.

Assay: immunoSEQ multiplex PCR; the TCRdb copy retains only in-frame clones and omits some. The sample records about 2.1 million clones, just under 95% being singletons. Naive-designated CD8 cells lacked CD45RO, were positively enriched for CCR7, and omitted terminally differentiated effector memory CD45RA+ cells. The donors, all of them Caucasian adults, lived in Nashville, Tennessee. This sequence originates from a young man in good health. Some clones in this sample may be carry-over from other donors' samples. Sequencing input: naive CD8+ T cells from PBMCs.

The CDR3 nucleotides are TGTGCCAGCAGTTTTGGGAGGGGCGGCTATGGCTACACCTTC. Residues: CASSFGRGGYGYTF. V is TRBV27 and J is TRBJ1-2, with D possibly TRBD1 on 5 matching bases. This CDR3 has 14 residues. V gave up 3 bases and J gave up 4 bases, with 12 bases separating them. Germline V lookup: CDR1 MNHEY, CDR2 SMNVEV (reference sequence).